One and the same sample provided the 19 T cell receptor beta chains below, sequenced in a study of control samples from healthy donors and cancer patients. TCRdb's copy holds only in-frame clones and misses some; the assay was immunoSEQ multiplex PCR. This sample has roughly 100,000 clones, with about 89% found just once. The sequenced material came from PBMCs. The receptors were sampled from a man aged 60 to 69 with lung cancer.

This chain connects TRBV3-1 (or the pseudogene TRBV3-2) to TRBJ2-2; 9 bases are shared with TRBD1. The germline V gene has CDR1 LGHDT and CDR2 YNNKEL (reference sequence). After removal of 6 bases from V and 6 bases from J, the junction contained 2 bases not matched to a gene. This CDR3 has 13 amino acids. The DNA for the CDR3 is TGTGCCAGCAGAAGACAGGGGGCCGGGGAGCTGTTTTTT. This translates into CASRRQGAGELFF.

The rearrangement links TRBV5-1 to TRBJ2-5; a weak D match, TRBD1 (6 bases). This CDR3 contains 13 residues. Germline V gene lookup returns CDR1 SGHRS and CDR2 YFSETQ. V was clipped by 4 bases and J by 2 bases, with 9 bases between them. The CDR3 bases are TGCGCCAGCAGCGCTACAGGGCAAGAGACCCAGTACTTC. The encoded protein is CASSATGQETQYF.

CDR3 in amino acids: CASSLQGNTDTQYF. The CDR3 DNA follows: TGTGCCAGCAGCTTACAAGGAAACACAGATACGCAGTATTTT. The V and J genes are TRBV7-3 and TRBJ2-3; no definite D call. V lost 2 bases and J 2 bases, leaving 8 bases between the germline ends. The V gene's germline CDR1 is SGHTA and CDR2 FQGTGA. This CDR3 comprises 14 residues.

The chain is built from TRBV4-2 and TRBJ2-5; weak D call: TRBD1 (7 bases). V lost 1 base and J lost 4, with 13 bases in between. CDR3 length: 15 residues. In germline, CDR1 is LGHNA, CDR2 YNFKEQ. CDR3 sequence reads: CASSQGGQGGETQYF. In DNA, the CDR3 is TGTGCCAGCAGCCAAGGGGGGCAGGGGGGAGAGACCCAGTACTTC.

The J gene is TRBJ1-1, the V gene TRBV16, with no clear D. The CDR3 loop spans 13 amino acids. Per germline, CDR1 KGHSY and CDR2 FQNENV. Trimming left V 0 bases short and J 1 base short, with 3 bases between. As DNA, the CDR3 is TGTGCCAGCAGCCAATCCAGGAACACTGAAGCTTTCTTT. This translates into CASSQSRNTEAFF.

The rearrangement joins TRBV29-1 to TRBJ1-1; D not certain. The germline CDR1 and CDR2 sequences are SQVTM and ANQGSEA. The germline V and J ends were trimmed by 0 bases and 5 bases, with 4 bases remaining between them. This CDR3 contains 11 residues. CDR3 protein: CSVEEGTEAFF. CDR3 nucleotide sequence: TGCAGCGTTGAAGAGGGGACTGAAGCTTTCTTT.

The chain has TRBV7-9 and TRBJ1-1; D not resolved. V was shortened by 4 bases and J by 1 base, with 7 bases between the two germline ends. This CDR3 is 13 amino acids long. Per germline, CDR1 SEHNR and CDR2 FQNEAQ (reference sequence). CDR3 sequence reads: CASSSAANTEAFF. As DNA, the CDR3 is TGTGCCAGCAGCTCTGCAGCGAACACTGAAGCTTTCTTT. Together with reference TRBV7-9 and TRBJ1-1, the CDR3 gives the full variable domain: DTGVSQNPRHKITKRGQNVTFRCDPISEHNRLYWYRQTLGQGPEFLTYFQNEAQLEKSRLLSDRFSAERPKGSFSTLEIQRTEQGDSAMYLCASSSAANTEAFFGQGTRLTVV.

The V and J genes are TRBV7-8 and TRBJ1-1; D is unresolved. Per the germline V gene, CDR1 is SGHVS and CDR2 is FQNEAQ. The V end lost 3 bases, the J end lost 0 bases, and 8 bases lay between the germline ends. The CDR3 covers 14 residues. For the CDR3, the DNA is TGTGCCAGCAGCTTCTCTAGCATGAACACTGAAGCTTTCTTT. Protein product: CASSFSSMNTEAFF.

The rearrangement uses TRBV2 and TRBJ2-7; D is tentatively TRBD1 or TRBD2 (5 bases each). CDR3 size: 13 residues. Germline V CDR1 and CDR2: SNHLY, FYNNEI. The V end was cut by 6 bases, the J end by 5 bases, with 14 bases between. Here the CDR3 reads CASRTGAADEQYV. CDR3 nucleotide sequence: TGTGCCAGCAGGACCGGGGCTGCTGACGAGCAGTACGTC.

The chain carries TRBV7-2 and TRBJ1-5; no definite D call. V lost 5 bases to trimming and J lost 2 bases, with 10 bases between them. Germline CDR1 reads SGHTA; CDR2 reads FQGNSA. CDR3 length equals 14 residues. The DNA for the CDR3 is TGTGCCAGCAGCACCTTCGGGGGCAATCAGCCCCAGCATTTT. Its translation is CASSTFGGNQPQHF.

The chain recombines TRBV5-1 with TRBJ2-1; D tentatively reads TRBD1 or TRBD2 (5 bases each). There are 15 residues in the CDR3. The germline V and J ends were trimmed by 4 bases and 7 bases, with 18 bases remaining between them. Germline CDR1 and CDR2: SGHRS and YFSETQ. CDR3 DNA: TGCGCCAGCAGCGTAACTGGGACGGGTGGGAATGAGCAGTTCTTC. It specifies CASSVTGTGGNEQFF.

The J gene is TRBJ2-3, the V gene TRBV4-2; TRBD2 aligns across 10 bases. Germline-derived CDR1 and CDR2 are LGHNA and YNFKEQ. The CDR3 is made up of 18 amino acids. The V segment lost 0 bases and the J segment 1 base; nucleotides outside the gene matches: 7. The CDR3 protein is CASSQDPQRGGRTDTQYF. CDR3 sequence (DNA): TGTGCCAGCAGCCAAGATCCGCAGCGGGGGGGGCGCACAGATACGCAGTATTTT.

This clone has only one observation. The CDR3 spells CASSPTDANTGELFF. DNA of the CDR3: TGTGCCAGCAGCCCGACCGACGCGAACACCGGGGAGCTGTTTTTT. The chain joins TRBV7-9 to TRBJ2-2; no definite D call. V was shortened by 5 bases and J by 0 bases, with 10 bases between the two germline ends. Looked up from germline, CDR1 is SEHNR and CDR2 is FQNEAQ (reference sequence). The CDR3 loop spans 15 amino acids.

The chain recombines TRBV21-1 with TRBJ2-2; the tabulated D call, TRBD2, remains unverified against the DNA. TRBV21-1 is a documented pseudogene. CDR3 length: 17 residues. This CDR3 is CASSNLRGGGNTGELFF. The CDR3 DNA reads as TGTGCCAGCAGCAACCTGCGGGGGGGTGGGAACACCGGGGAGCTGTTTTTT.

This chain uses TRBV2 with TRBJ2-7, with TRBD1 identical over 9 bases. In germline, CDR1 is SNHLY, CDR2 FYNNEI. This CDR3 contains 13 residues. The V segment lost 6 bases and the J segment 3 bases; nucleotides outside the gene matches: 3. The CDR3 coding sequence is TGTGCCAGCAGCGACAGGGGGGACTACGAGCAGTACGTC. It yields the protein CASSDRGDYEQYV.

CDR3 sequence reads: CASSRPGPYNEQFF. The CDR3, as DNA: TGTGCCAGCAGCAGACCAGGACCGTACAATGAGCAGTTCTTC. The chain links TRBV5-4 to TRBJ2-1; D is unresolved. V lost 4 bases and J lost 4, with 12 bases in between. The CDR3 covers 14 residues. In germline, CDR1 is SGHNT, CDR2 YYREEE (reference sequence).

V and J are TRBV5-4 and TRBJ1-1; TRBD1 is a possible D gene (5 bases). Looked up from germline, CDR1 is SGHNT and CDR2 is YYREEE (reference sequence). The CDR3 has 13 amino acids. The germline V and J ends were trimmed by 3 bases and 7 bases, with 13 bases remaining between them. CDR3 sequence: CASSWMGGGEAFF. As DNA, the CDR3 is TGTGCCAGCAGCTGGATGGGGGGGGGTGAAGCTTTCTTT.

The chain uses TRBV5-1 and TRBJ2-4, with 7 bases that match TRBD2. Germline V gives CDR1 SGHRS, CDR2 YFSETQ. The ends lost 4 bases at V and 0 bases at J; junction bases unmatched: 4. This CDR3 region has 15 residues. This CDR3 is CASSPGGGAKNIQYF. DNA for the CDR3: TGCGCCAGCAGCCCGGGGGGAGGAGCCAAAAACATTCAGTACTTC.

This clone was seen only once. This CDR3 reads CASSSQPGGAGANVLTF. CDR3 DNA sequence: TGCGCCAGCAGCTCTCAACCTGGGGGGGCTGGGGCCAACGTCCTGACTTTC. The chain joins TRBV5-1 to TRBJ2-6; TRBD2 matches 7 bases. The V and J ends lost 3 bases and 2 bases, in that order; junction bases with no gene match: 8. This CDR3 region has 17 residues. Per the germline V gene, CDR1 is SGHRS and CDR2 is YFSETQ. The variable domain in full, with the rest retrieved from reference TRBV5-1 and TRBJ2-6, is KAGVTQTPRYLIKTRGQQVTLSCSPISGHRSVSWYQQTPGQGLQFLFEYFSETQRNKGNFPGRFSGRQFSNSRSEMNVSTLELGDSALYLCASSSQPGGAGANVLTFGAGSRLTVL.